Below, one T cell receptor (beta chain) is given with its context. Its matching antigen is unknown. The data derive from a study of T cells after yellow fever vaccination. The V and J ends lost 2 bases and 0 bases respectively, with 8 bases between them. CDR1 is SEHNR and CDR2 is FQNEAQ in the germline V gene (reference sequence). The CDR3 is 16 amino acids. Findings and caveats of the study: Among primary-vaccination clones, most reappeared after the booster, at 95% to 96% for CD4 and 85% to 90% for CD8. Clonotype sharing between CD4 and CD8 compartments was small.

Synthesis of TCR cDNA relied on 5'RACE template switching, which attached a universal primer site and UMIs. Each CDR3 protein gets one entry after TCRdb re-called the 5' RACE reads with MiXCR. The table lists almost 600,000 distinct CDR3 sequences, about 13% of them singletons. This chain uses TRBV7-9 with TRBJ2-6; tentative D call: TRBD2 (6 bases). The TCR was taken from a man in his thirties or forties who received the YFV17D yellow fever vaccine. This sample comprised PBMCs, obtained on the day of the yellow fever booster vaccination. The CDR3 DNA follows: TGTGCCAGCAGCTTAAGGCGGGGCTCTGGGGCCAACGTCCTGACTTTC. This gives the protein CASSLRRGSGANVLTF.